The 7 T cell receptor beta chains below come from one sample, sequenced in a study of blood T cell repertoires in COVID-19. TCRdb keeps only in-frame clones here, not all; method: immunoSEQ multiplex PCR. The data hold some 210,000 clones, with just under 85% observed a single time. Sequencing was performed on peripheral blood. Source of these receptors: a woman in her 70s with active or convalescent COVID-19.

This clone was found a few times. The chain employs TRBV28 and TRBJ1-1, with TRBD1 matching 8 bases. Germline-derived CDR1 and CDR2 are MDHEN and SYDVKM. Trimming took 4 bases from V and 7 from J; bases not matched to a gene: 8. The CDR3 runs to 14 residues. CDR3 nucleotide sequence: TGTGCCAGCAGTTCCTGGACAGGGTCTGGTGAAGCTTTCTTT. Protein sequence: CASSSWTGSGEAFF.

This clone turned up a few times. The chain uses TRBV5-1 and TRBJ2-7; D unresolved. This CDR3 contains 12 residues. The V end lost 4 bases, the J end lost 3 bases, and 8 bases lay between the germline ends. CDR1 SGHRS and CDR2 YFSETQ come from the germline V gene. Here the CDR3 DNA reads TGCGCCAGCAGCGCAACTCTCTACGAGCAGTACTTC. Its protein product is CASSATLYEQYF.

The chain combines TRBV5-1 with TRBJ2-2; 8 bases are a match to TRBD1. The CDR3 loop spans 14 amino acids. The junction had 3 bases not matched to a gene; V was cut back by 4 bases and J by 4 bases. Looked up from germline, CDR1 is SGHRS and CDR2 is YFSETQ. The CDR3 loop reads CASSQTGGTGELFF. In DNA form, the CDR3 reads TGCGCCAGCAGCCAAACAGGGGGCACCGGGGAGCTGTTTTTT.

The chain recombines TRBV2 with TRBJ1-4; maybe TRBD1 (6 bases). This CDR3 has 13 amino acids. Germline V gives CDR1 SNHLY, CDR2 FYNNEI. Trimming took 6 bases from V and 4 from J, leaving 9 bases between them. The CDR3 reads CASRAQGNEKLFF. The CDR3 coding sequence is TGTGCCAGCAGAGCACAGGGTAATGAAAAACTGTTTTTT. Complete variable domain (other parts from reference TRBV2 and TRBJ1-4): EPEVTQTPSHQVTQMGQEVILRCVPISNHLYFYWYRQILGQKVEFLVSFYNNEISEKSEIFDDQFSVERPDGSNFTLKIRSTKLEDSAMYFCASRAQGNEKLFFGSGTQLSVL.

The CDR3 here is CASSPGGYRDQETQYF. The CDR3 region has the DNA TGTGCCAGCAGCCCAGGGGGCTATCGGGACCAAGAGACCCAGTACTTC. V gene TRBV7-3 combines with J gene TRBJ2-5, with 8 bases lining up with TRBD1. J gave up 0 bases and V 5 bases, and 8 bases lay outside the gene matches. The CDR3 contains 16 residues. Germline CDR1 reads SGHTA; CDR2 reads FQGTGA.

This rearrangement joins TRBV5-1 to TRBJ2-2; D is ambiguous. Trimming took off 6 bases at V and 0 bases at J, with 15 bases between the two ends. This CDR3 contains 16 residues. Germline assignment: CDR1 SGHRS and CDR2 YFSETQ. The CDR3 sequence: CASTQRGRSNTGELFF. In DNA, the CDR3 is TGCGCCAGCACCCAACGTGGCCGCTCGAACACCGGGGAGCTGTTTTTT.

This chain joins TRBV7-3 and TRBJ2-5; TRBD2 might be the D (5 bases). CDR1 is SGHTA, CDR2 FQGTGA, per germline. Trimming removed 5 bases from V and 5 bases from J, with 15 bases in between. This CDR3 region has 14 residues. This CDR3 reads CASSPRGSRETQYF. Written as DNA, the CDR3 is TGTGCCAGCAGCCCACGAGGGTCCAGGGAGACCCAGTACTTC.